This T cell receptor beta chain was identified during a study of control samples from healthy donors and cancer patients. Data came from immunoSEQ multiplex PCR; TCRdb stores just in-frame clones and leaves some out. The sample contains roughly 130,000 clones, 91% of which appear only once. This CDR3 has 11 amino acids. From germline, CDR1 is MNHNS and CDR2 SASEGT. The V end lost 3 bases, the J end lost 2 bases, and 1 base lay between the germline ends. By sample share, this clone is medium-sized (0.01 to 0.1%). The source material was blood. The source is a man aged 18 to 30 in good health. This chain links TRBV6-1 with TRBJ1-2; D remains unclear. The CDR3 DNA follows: TGTGCCAGCAGTGACAACTATGGCTACACCTTC. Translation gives CASSDNYGYTF.